This paragraph reports one T cell receptor (beta chain). No antigen is known for it. The data stem from a study of cytomegalovirus exposure and HLA in healthy donors. General study points: A later analysis showed HLA-associated TCR beta chains outstripping equally common others in clonal expansion. Sequencing likely generated an artifact that appeared as a cluster of highly shared sequence variants. Earlier analysis found most TCR beta V segments productive about 90% or about 30% of the time. Presence/absence comparisons presumed near-even sequencing depth among donors.

With 60 Vbeta and 13 Jbeta primers, the PCR was carried out. The method was immunoSEQ multiplex PCR; TCRdb's version includes in-frame clones alone and lacks a portion of them. The repertoire includes about 190,000 clones, around 85% of them detected once, and approximately 6.3% sits in the top ten. Sequences were obtained from PBMCs. The source of this sequence is a man between 40 and 49 years old in good health and CMV-seropositive.

This chain's CDR3 is CASSYRVAGGREQFF. DNA for the CDR3: TGTGCCAGCAGTTACCGGGTAGCGGGGGGGCGTGAGCAGTTCTTC. This chain uses TRBV6-5 with TRBJ2-1, with 11 bases that match TRBD2. Unmatched junction bases numbered 6, after V lost 2 bases and J lost 9 bases. The CDR3 extends over 15 amino acids. CDR1 and CDR2 from the germline V gene are MNHEY and SVGAGI.